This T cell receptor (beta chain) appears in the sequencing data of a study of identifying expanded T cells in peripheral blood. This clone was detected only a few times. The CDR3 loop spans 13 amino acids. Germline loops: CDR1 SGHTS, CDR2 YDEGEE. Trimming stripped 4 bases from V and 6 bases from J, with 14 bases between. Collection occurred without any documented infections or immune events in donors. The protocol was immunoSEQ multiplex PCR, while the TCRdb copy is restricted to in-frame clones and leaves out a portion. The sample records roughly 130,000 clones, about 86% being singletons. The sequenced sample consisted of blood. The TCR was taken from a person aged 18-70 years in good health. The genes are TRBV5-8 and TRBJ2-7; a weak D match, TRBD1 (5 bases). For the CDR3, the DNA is TGTGCCAGCAGCCCACCCCCCAGGGCCGAGCAGTACTTC. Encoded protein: CASSPPPRAEQYF. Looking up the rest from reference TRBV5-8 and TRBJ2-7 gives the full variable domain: EAGVTQSPTHLIKTRGQQATLRCSPISGHTSVYWYQQALGLGLQFLLWYDEGEERNRGNFPPRFSGRQFPNYSSELNVNALELEDSALYLCASSPPPRAEQYFGPGTRLTVT.